The clone carrying this T cell receptor beta chain was recorded a few times. These data originate in a study of blood T cell repertoires in COVID-19. Whole-study context: Sites across the United States, Italy and Spain contributed samples from acute and convalescent COVID-19. The analysed material was cDNA or gDNA that came from T cells, B-cell-depleted T cells, or PBMCs.

Original data processing: From reference gene primer amplification, estimates of nucleated cell counts were derived. TCRdb's copy holds only in-frame clones and misses some; the assay was immunoSEQ multiplex PCR. That table gives V, J and clone size, and the DNA gave D and trimming. The table has 220,000 or so clones, about 85% seen once. V was clipped by 2 bases and J by 5 bases, with 15 bases between them. Germline V lookup: CDR1 SEHNR, CDR2 FQNEAQ (reference sequence). The CDR3 totals 15 residues. The J gene is TRBJ1-1, the V gene TRBV7-9; D possibly corresponds to TRBD1 (5 bases). This receptor was taken from a woman aged 55-75 years who had recovered from COVID-19. Specimen: peripheral blood. CDR3 DNA: TGTGCCAGCAGCTTACTCGCTGGGCGGGGGACTGAAGCTTTCTTT. It translates to CASSLLAGRGTEAFF.